The 10 T cell receptor beta chains reported below all come from one sample, sequenced in a study of siplizumab effects on memory and regulatory T cells. Profiled with immunoSEQ multiplex PCR; TCRdb holds only in-frame clones, not every one. The sample includes 110,000 or so clones, about 92% of them seen just once. Sequenced sample: Tregs sorted from blood. The origin of the receptors is a human donor in good health.

The chain has TRBV27 and TRBJ2-4, with D perhaps TRBD1 or TRBD2 (5 bases each). CDR1 is MNHEY, CDR2 SMNVEV, per germline (reference sequence). This CDR3 spans 13 amino acids. The V and J ends lost 5 bases and 4 bases respectively, with 9 bases between them. The DNA of the CDR3 is TGTGCCAGCAGTGGGGGAAAAAAAAACATTCAGTACTTC. It is translated as CASSGGKKNIQYF.

V and J are TRBV5-6 and TRBJ1-1, with D tentatively TRBD1 (5 bases). Trimming shortened V by 4 bases and J by 0 bases, and 16 bases separated the two germline ends. CDR1 and CDR2 (germline): SGHDT, YYEEEE. The CDR3 contains 16 residues. CDR3 sequence reads: CASSGVEAGMNTEAFF. In nucleotides, the CDR3 is TGTGCCAGCAGCGGGGTCGAGGCAGGGATGAACACTGAAGCTTTCTTT.

V gene TRBV27 combines with J gene TRBJ1-2; 7 bases are shared with TRBD1. The trim removed 5 bases at V and 6 bases at J, leaving 12 bases unmatched. Germline assignment: CDR1 MNHEY and CDR2 SMNVEV (reference sequence). The CDR3 is 15 amino acids. The CDR3 sequence: CASSPEGGFGNGYTF. CDR3 bases: TGTGCCAGCAGTCCCGAAGGGGGCTTTGGAAATGGCTACACCTTC.

This chain uses TRBV19 with TRBJ2-5, with D possibly being TRBD1 (5 bases). Trimming cost V 3 bases and J 4 bases, with 6 bases left between them. This CDR3 region has 12 residues. Germline V lookup: CDR1 LNHDA, CDR2 SQIVND (reference sequence). CDR3 loop: CASSIRGETQYF. CDR3 coding DNA: TGTGCCAGTAGTATTAGGGGAGAGACCCAGTACTTC.

The chain links TRBV5-6 to TRBJ2-1; D unresolved. V lost 0 bases to trimming and J lost 4 bases, with 14 bases between them. The germline CDR1 and CDR2 sequences are SGHDT and YYEEEE. This CDR3 is built from 16 residues. The CDR3: CASSLGVGTRYNEQFF. The CDR3 bases are TGTGCCAGCAGCTTGGGGGTCGGCACTCGTTACAATGAGCAGTTCTTC.

The CDR3 protein is CASRYGRRDSPLHF. In nucleotides, the CDR3 is TGTGCCAGCAGATATGGACGGAGGGATTCACCCCTCCACTTT. The V call is TRBV28, the J call TRBJ1-6, with D hard to call. V was shortened by 6 bases and J by 8 bases, with 14 bases between the two germline ends. The germline gives CDR1 MDHEN, CDR2 SYDVKM. The CDR3 runs to 14 residues.

The chain recombines TRBV11-2 with TRBJ1-1; no firm D call. This CDR3 spans 16 amino acids. Germline assignment: CDR1 SGHAT and CDR2 FQNNGV. The ends were cut back, 1 base at V and 0 bases at J, with 12 bases in the middle. The CDR3 region is CASSLGVGPMNTEAFF. CDR3 DNA sequence: TGTGCCAGCAGCTTAGGGGTAGGACCCATGAACACTGAAGCTTTCTTT.

V is TRBV5-1 and J is TRBJ1-2; 9 positions match TRBD1. Germline V gives CDR1 SGHRS, CDR2 YFSETQ. V lost 3 bases, J lost 4 bases, and 7 bases stayed unmatched. This CDR3 spans 15 amino acids. The CDR3, as DNA: TGCGCCAGCAGCTCCGGACAGGGGTTTTCCTATGGCTACACCTTC. This translates into CASSSGQGFSYGYTF.

The chain recombines TRBV5-6 with TRBJ2-5; D is undetermined. CDR3 length: 14 amino acids. Trimming removed 2 bases from V and 5 bases from J, with 13 bases in between. Per germline, CDR1 SGHDT and CDR2 YYEEEE. The CDR3: CASSFREGWETQYF. The DNA for the CDR3 is TGTGCCAGCAGCTTCAGAGAAGGGTGGGAGACCCAGTACTTC.

The chain joins TRBV30 to TRBJ1-1, with D uncertain. The length of the CDR3 is 11 residues. CDR1 and CDR2 (germline): GTSNPN, SVGIG (reference sequence). The V end was cut by 2 bases, the J end by 6 bases, with 7 bases between. The CDR3: CAWSRRAEAFF. CDR3 in DNA: TGTGCCTGGAGTAGGCGGGCTGAAGCTTTCTTT.